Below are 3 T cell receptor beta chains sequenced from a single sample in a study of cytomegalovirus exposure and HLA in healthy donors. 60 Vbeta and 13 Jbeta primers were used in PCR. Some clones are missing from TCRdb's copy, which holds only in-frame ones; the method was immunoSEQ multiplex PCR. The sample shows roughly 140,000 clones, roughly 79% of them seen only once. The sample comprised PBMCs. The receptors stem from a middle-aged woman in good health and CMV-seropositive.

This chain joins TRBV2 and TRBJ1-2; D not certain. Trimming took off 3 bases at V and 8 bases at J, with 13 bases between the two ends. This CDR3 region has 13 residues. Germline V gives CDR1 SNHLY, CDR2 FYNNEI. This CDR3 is CASSEMGVRGYTF. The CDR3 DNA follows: TGTGCCAGCAGTGAGATGGGAGTTCGGGGCTACACCTTC.

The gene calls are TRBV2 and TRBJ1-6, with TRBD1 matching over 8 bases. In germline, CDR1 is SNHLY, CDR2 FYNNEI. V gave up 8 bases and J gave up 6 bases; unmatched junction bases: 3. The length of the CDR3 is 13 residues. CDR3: CASGQGVNSPLHF. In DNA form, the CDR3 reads TGTGCCAGCGGACAGGGAGTTAATTCACCCCTCCACTTT.

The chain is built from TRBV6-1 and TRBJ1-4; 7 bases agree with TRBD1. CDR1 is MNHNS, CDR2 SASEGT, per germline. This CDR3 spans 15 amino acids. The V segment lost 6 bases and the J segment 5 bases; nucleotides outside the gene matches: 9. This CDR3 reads CASSKKGALNEKLFF. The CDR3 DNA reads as TGTGCCAGCAGCAAAAAGGGGGCCTTGAATGAAAAACTGTTTTTT.